The entry below describes one T cell receptor beta chain. Its target is not known. Researchers prepared the TCRbeta library using unique molecular identifiers, the study reports. TCRdb reanalysed the PCR reads using MiXCR and keeps one entry per CDR3 protein. The sample includes just over 950,000 distinct CDR3 sequences, about 30% of them seen just once. The CDR3 spans 18 residues. CDR1 SGDLS and CDR2 YYNGEE come from the germline V gene. The ends lost 3 bases at V and 0 bases at J; junction bases unmatched: 12. The data are from a study of T-cell reconstitution after alpha-beta-depleted transplantation in children. Broader study findings: Two months or so post-transplant, alpha-beta T cells reportedly derived from several hundred expanded graft clones.

The genes are TRBV9 and TRBJ2-3, with TRBD1 matching over 8 bases. The origin of this receptor is a boy under three years old who had a stem cell transplant for SCID, so the T cells may come from the graft donor. Sample: PBMCs, mostly from graft donor cells, taken 360 days after TCRalphabeta/CD19-depleted stem cell transplant. The CDR3 region has the DNA TGTGCCAGCAGCGCCCGAGACAGGGGTCCCCCTAGCACAGATACGCAGTATTTT. This codes for CASSARDRGPPSTDTQYF.